This T cell receptor beta chain derives from a study of T-cell memory formation after mild COVID-19. 5'RACE primed at constant segments yielded TCR alpha and TCR beta cDNA libraries bearing sample barcodes and UMIs. One entry per CDR3 protein, called by TCRdb with MiXCR from the 5' RACE reads. The repertoire holds more than 450,000 distinct CDR3 sequences, with 18% as singletons. Whole-study results and caveats: Clones contracting across day 15 to 85 had a balanced CD4/CD8 profile; later expanding clones leaned CD4+. SARS-CoV-2 specificity of second-wave clones peaking day 37 was unconfirmed.

The germline CDR1 and CDR2 sequences are SGDLS and YYNGEE. The length of the CDR3 is 16 residues. Germline trimming cut 4 bases from V and 3 bases from J; bases unmatched to any gene: 4. Concerning this clonotype: No antigen is known for it.

The chain carries TRBV9 and TRBJ2-2; 12 bases fit TRBD2. The source of this sequence is an adult woman who had mild COVID-19 (a few samples of this study predate the infection). Cell type and time point are not known. Material for sequencing was PBMCs or a T cell subset sorted from them (not recorded which). The CDR3 nucleotides read TGTGCCAGCAGCCCCCGGACTAGCGGGGACACCGGGGAGCTGTTTTTT. Amino acids: CASSPRTSGDTGELFF.